The clone carrying this T cell receptor beta chain was seen at least ten times. The data are from a study of HIV-infected children after antiretroviral therapy interruption. Turning to the study itself: Children were on planned treatment interruption or continuous treatment. Interruption-arm samples span weeks 0, 12, interruption end (24 or 48), and about 3 years post-study.

The TCR library was built from RNA with a 3' RACE protocol and unique molecular identifiers. TCRdb fed the 3' RACE reads into MiXCR, producing one record per CDR3 protein. The sample includes 14,000 to 15,000 distinct CDR3 sequences, roughly 3.5% of them seen just once. Regarding treatment: PENTA 11 planned treatment interruption arm or continuous ART arm. This CDR3 is built from 13 residues. CDR1 is LNHDA and CDR2 is SQIVND in the germline V gene (reference sequence). The V end lost 4 bases, the J end lost 2 bases, and 9 bases lay between the germline ends. The sample here was CD45RO+ CD8+ T cells from PBMCs, pooled from several time points, taken from a donor given antiretroviral therapy, either interrupted or continuous. Described subset: memory CD8+ CD45RO+ CD45RA- T cells. The rearrangement joins TRBV19 to TRBJ2-7; D is uncertain. The TCR was taken from a pool of human donors with HIV. In DNA, the CDR3 is TGTGCCAGTAGTACCGACTTTCCCTACGAGCAGTACTTC. It translates to CASSTDFPYEQYF.